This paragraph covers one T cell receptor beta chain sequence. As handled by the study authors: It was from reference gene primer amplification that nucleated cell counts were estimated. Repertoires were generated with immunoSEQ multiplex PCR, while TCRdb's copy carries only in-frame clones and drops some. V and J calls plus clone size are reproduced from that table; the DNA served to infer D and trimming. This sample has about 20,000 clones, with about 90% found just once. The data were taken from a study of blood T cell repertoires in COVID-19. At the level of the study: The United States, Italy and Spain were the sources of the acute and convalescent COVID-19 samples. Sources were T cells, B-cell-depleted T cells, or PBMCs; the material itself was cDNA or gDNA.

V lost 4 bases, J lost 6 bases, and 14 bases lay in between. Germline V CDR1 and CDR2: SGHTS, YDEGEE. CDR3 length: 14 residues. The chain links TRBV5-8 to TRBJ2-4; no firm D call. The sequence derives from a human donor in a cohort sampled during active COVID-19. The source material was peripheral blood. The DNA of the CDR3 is TGTGCCAGCAGCCGAACTACCCCGAGAAACATTCAGTACTTC. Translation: CASSRTTPRNIQYF.